Below, one T cell receptor beta chain is given with its context. As yet, its antigen is unknown. PCR employed 60 Vbeta and 13 Jbeta primers. Assay: immunoSEQ multiplex PCR; the TCRdb copy retains only in-frame clones and omits some. The specimen's table records some 150,000 clones. CDR1 is SGHRS, CDR2 YFSETQ, per germline. The CDR3 spans 14 residues. V lost 4 bases and J lost 9, with 17 bases in between. This sample is drawn from a study of cytomegalovirus exposure and HLA in healthy donors. Regarding the study as a whole: It was in a later analysis that TCR association rates were seen to vary by HLA locus, highest for DRB1 and lowest for HLA-C.

The genes are TRBV5-1 and TRBJ2-1, with D perhaps TRBD1 (5 bases). The receptor was isolated from a man aged 35-49 years in good health and CMV-seronegative. Input material: PBMCs. As DNA, the CDR3 is TGCGCCAGCAGCCCCGGACACGAAAGGGGTGAGCAGTTCTTC. The encoded protein is CASSPGHERGEQFF. Variable domain in full (rest from reference TRBV5-1 and TRBJ2-1): KAGVTQTPRYLIKTRGQQVTLSCSPISGHRSVSWYQQTPGQGLQFLFEYFSETQRNKGNFPGRFSGRQFSNSRSEMNVSTLELGDSALYLCASSPGHERGEQFFGPGTRLTVL.